A selection of T cell receptor beta chains follows, all from one sample in a study of blood T cell repertoires in COVID-19. TCRdb's table, derived via immunoSEQ multiplex PCR, lists solely in-frame clones and lacks some. This sample has about 100,000 clones, with 80% to 95% found just once. The specimen sequenced was peripheral blood. These receptors were obtained from a man aged 55 to 70 with acute or convalescent COVID-19. Both conserved end residues are part of each CDR3. Each record gives: D gene, J gene, V gene, clone size, CDR3 protein, CDR3 DNA. D genes are given only for firm matches. Clone size is stated in some rows and not others, as once, few, many or a class when expanded.

NA	TRBJ2-2	TRBV3-1/TRBV3-2	NA	CASSRNTGTGELFF	TGTGCCAGCAGCCGCAATACAGGCACCGGGGAGCTGTTTTTT
NA	TRBJ2-3	TRBV9	NA	CASSVAPSTDTQYF	TGTGCCAGCAGCGTAGCTCCCAGCACAGATACGCAGTATTTT
NA	TRBJ1-1	TRBV12-3/TRBV12-4	NA	CASSLKGGTEAFF	TGTGCCAGCAGTTTAAAAGGGGGCACTGAAGCTTTCTTT
TRBD1	TRBJ2-2	TRBV27	NA	CASSSPTGGAHGELFF	TGTGCCAGCAGTTCTCCTACAGGGGGCGCGCACGGGGAGCTGTTTTTT
NA	TRBJ1-4	TRBV28	NA	CASRPGGAREKLFF	TGTGCCAGCAGACCCGGGGGGGCGAGGGAAAAACTGTTTTTT
NA	TRBJ1-5	TRBV24-1	NA	CATSDPTGGGQPQHF	TGTGCCACCAGTGACCCTACGGGGGGCGGTCAGCCCCAGCATTTT
NA	TRBJ2-3	TRBV28	NA	CASTVTGDTQYF	TGTGCCAGCACGGTCACAGGGGATACGCAGTATTTT
NA	TRBJ1-5	TRBV3-1/TRBV3-2	NA	CASSASGWSNQPQHF	TGTGCCAGCAGCGCGTCTGGATGGAGTAATCAGCCCCAGCATTTT
NA	TRBJ2-5	TRBV5-1	NA	CASSLAGTRGAQETQYF	TGCGCCAGCAGCTTGGCCGGGACACGAGGGGCCCAAGAGACCCAGTACTTC
NA	TRBJ1-1	TRBV30	NA	CAWSISGDTEAFF	TGTGCCTGGAGTATCTCAGGGGACACTGAAGCTTTCTTT
TRBD2	TRBJ2-5	TRBV3-1/TRBV3-2	once	CASSRKGITSVQETQYF	TGTGCCAGCAGCCGCAAGGGGATAACTAGCGTTCAAGAGACCCAGTACTTC
NA	TRBJ1-2	TRBV7-8	NA	CASSALRQDTRGYTF	TGTGCCAGCAGCGCCTTACGACAGGACACGCGGGGCTACACCTTC
TRBD1	TRBJ1-2	TRBV6-5	NA	CASSYRGQGNYGYTF	TGTGCCAGCAGTTACAGGGGACAGGGGAACTATGGCTACACCTTC
NA	TRBJ1-2	TRBV5-4	NA	CASSRGGQANYGYTF	TGTGCCAGCAGCCGTGGGGGACAAGCTAACTATGGCTACACCTTC
TRBD1	TRBJ1-1	TRBV12-5	NA	CASGLVPGQEGRGTEAFF	TGTGCTAGTGGTTTGGTCCCGGGACAGGAGGGTAGAGGCACTGAAGCTTTCTTT
NA	TRBJ1-4	TRBV2	once	CASTERADNEKLFF	TGTGCCAGCACCGAGAGGGCAGATAATGAAAAACTGTTTTTT
TRBD1	TRBJ1-5	TRBV6-6	NA	CASSYGNRGLQPQHF	TGTGCCAGCAGTTACGGGAACAGGGGGCTTCAGCCCCAGCATTTT
TRBD2	TRBJ2-1	TRBV11-2	NA	CASSRATSGHNEQFF	TGTGCCAGCAGCAGAGCCACTAGCGGGCACAATGAGCAGTTCTTC
NA	TRBJ1-3	TRBV28	NA	CASSLLAASGNTIYF	TGTGCCAGCAGTTTGCTAGCAGCCTCTGGAAACACCATATATTTT
NA	TRBJ1-2	TRBV30	once	CACPLQLSYGYTF	TGTGCCTGCCCCCTACAGTTATCCTATGGCTACACCTTC
TRBD2	TRBJ2-2	TRBV19	NA	CASSILGGRGTGELFF	TGTGCCAGTAGTATATTAGGCGGGAGAGGCACCGGGGAGCTGTTTTTT
NA	TRBJ2-1	TRBV9	NA	CASSGGPPPYNEQFF	TGTGCCAGCAGCGGAGGGCCCCCTCCTTACAATGAGCAGTTCTTC
NA	TRBJ1-1	TRBV29-1	NA	CSVRAGLHTEAFF	TGCAGCGTTAGGGCCGGACTGCACACTGAAGCTTTCTTT
NA	TRBJ1-5	TRBV18	NA	CASSQGNRDQPQHF	TGTGCCAGCTCACAGGGGAATAGGGATCAGCCCCAGCATTTT
NA	TRBJ2-2	TRBV9	NA	CASSVEASDYTGELFF	TGTGCCAGCAGCGTAGAGGCTAGCGATTACACCGGGGAGCTGTTTTTT
TRBD2	TRBJ2-2	TRBV18	NA	CASSPSGRTGELFF	TGTGCCAGCTCACCAAGCGGGAGAACCGGGGAGCTGTTTTTT
NA	TRBJ1-2	TRBV27	NA	CASSPQGVYGYTF	TGTGCCAGCAGTCCTCAGGGCGTATATGGCTACACCTTC
NA	TRBJ1-6	TRBV27	NA	CASTWGGLHSPLHF	TGTGCCAGCACTTGGGGGGGCTTACACTCACCCCTCCACTTT
NA	TRBJ1-5	TRBV7-2	NA	CASSLVVWEDSNQPQHF	TGTGCCAGCAGCTTAGTGGTCTGGGAGGATAGCAATCAGCCCCAGCATTTT
NA	TRBJ1-2	TRBV6-5	NA	CASKREDWANYGYTF	TGTGCCAGCAAGAGAGAGGACTGGGCTAACTATGGCTACACCTTC
NA	TRBJ1-1	TRBV19	once	CASSTYNTEAFF	TGTGCCAGTAGTACTTATAACACTGAAGCTTTCTTT
TRBD2	TRBJ2-1	TRBV25-1	once	CASSPTSGSSNEQFF	TGTGCCAGCAGCCCTACTAGCGGGAGCAGCAATGAGCAGTTCTTC
NA	TRBJ1-1	TRBV6-5	once	CASRSGTPNTEAFF	TGTGCCAGCAGGTCCGGGACACCGAACACTGAAGCTTTCTTT
TRBD1	TRBJ2-3	TRBV3-1/TRBV3-2	NA	CASSPWDRGTDTQYF	TGTGCCAGCAGCCCCTGGGACAGGGGGACAGATACGCAGTATTTT
TRBD1	TRBJ1-4	TRBV5-1	few	CASRPGQGPEKLFF	TGCGCCAGCAGGCCGGGACAGGGGCCCGAAAAACTGTTTTTT
TRBD2	TRBJ2-7	TRBV7-2	NA	CASSFPGGAGEGHEQYF	TGTGCCAGCAGCTTTCCCGGGGGGGCAGGGGAGGGACACGAGCAGTACTTC
NA	TRBJ1-2	TRBV5-5	NA	CASMPTGGDINYGYTF	TGTGCCAGCATGCCTACCGGGGGGGACATAAACTATGGCTACACCTTC
TRBD1	TRBJ1-5	TRBV6-9	NA	CASSQKRTGSNQPQHF	TGTGCCAGCAGTCAAAAACGGACAGGGAGTAATCAGCCCCAGCATTTT
NA	TRBJ1-6	TRBV28	NA	CASSSPRQELHGSPLHF	TGTGCCAGCAGTTCCCCTCGACAGGAACTACATGGATCACCCCTCCACTTT
NA	TRBJ1-5	TRBV2	NA	CASSGEGNQPQHF	TGTGCCAGCAGTGGGGAGGGGAATCAGCCCCAGCATTTT
TRBD2	TRBJ2-1	TRBV19	NA	CASSRRTSGRVANEQFF	TGTGCCAGTAGTCGAAGGACTAGCGGGAGAGTTGCCAATGAGCAGTTCTTC
NA	TRBJ1-2	TRBV2	NA	CASSGGGYGYTF	TGTGCCAGCAGTGGGGGGGGCTATGGCTACACCTTC
TRBD1	TRBJ2-5	TRBV4-1	once	CASSQVAAGGFQSGTQYF	TGCGCCAGCAGCCAAGTGGCCGCAGGGGGATTTCAGAGTGGGACCCAGTACTTC
NA	TRBJ2-1	TRBV30	NA	CAWNVGSAPRSYNEQFF	TGTGCCTGGAATGTTGGTAGCGCGCCCCGTTCGTACAATGAGCAGTTCTTC
TRBD1	TRBJ1-2	TRBV4-1	NA	CASSQVQGDYGYTF	TGCGCCAGCAGCCAAGTTCAGGGGGACTATGGCTACACCTTC
NA	TRBJ1-5	TRBV5-1	NA	CASRRDMGNQPQHF	TGCGCCAGCAGGAGGGATATGGGCAATCAGCCCCAGCATTTT
TRBD1	TRBJ1-3	TRBV27	NA	CASSSTGAANTIYF	TGTGCCAGCAGTTCGACAGGGGCTGCAAACACCATATATTTT
TRBD2	TRBJ2-1	TRBV14	once	CASSPPGLAGLNEQFF	TGTGCCAGCAGCCCTCCGGGACTAGCGGGTCTAAATGAGCAGTTCTTC
TRBD1	TRBJ2-1	TRBV7-8	NA	CASSLWTGAHYNEQFF	TGTGCCAGCAGCTTATGGACAGGGGCGCACTACAATGAGCAGTTCTTC
TRBD1	TRBJ1-5	TRBV19	NA	CASLGTGNQPQHF	TGTGCCAGCCTTGGGACAGGGAACCAGCCCCAGCATTTT
NA	TRBJ1-2	TRBV2	NA	CASSEGRGNYGYTF	TGTGCCAGCAGTGAGGGCAGGGGAAACTATGGCTACACCTTC
TRBD2	TRBJ2-2	TRBV9	NA	CASSVGYIAGRNTGELFF	TGTGCCAGCAGCGTCGGATACATAGCGGGAAGGAACACCGGGGAGCTGTTTTTT
NA	TRBJ1-2	TRBV5-1	few	CASSGTDTASGYTF	TGCGCCAGCAGCGGAACAGACACGGCGAGTGGCTACACCTTC